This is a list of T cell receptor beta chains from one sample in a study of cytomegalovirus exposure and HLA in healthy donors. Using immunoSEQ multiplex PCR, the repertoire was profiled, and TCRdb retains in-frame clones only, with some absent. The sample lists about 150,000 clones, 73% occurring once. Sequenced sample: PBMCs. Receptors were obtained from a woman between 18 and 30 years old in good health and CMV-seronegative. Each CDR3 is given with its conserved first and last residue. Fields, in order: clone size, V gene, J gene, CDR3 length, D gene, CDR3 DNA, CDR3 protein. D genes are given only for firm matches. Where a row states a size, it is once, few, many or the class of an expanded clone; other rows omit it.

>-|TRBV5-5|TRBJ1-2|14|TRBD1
TGTGCCAGCAGCTTAACAGGGGTCAGCTATGGCTACACCTTC
CASSLTGVSYGYTF
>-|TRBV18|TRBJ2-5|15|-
TGTGCCAGCTCACCATATAGCCAACTAGGAGAGACCCAGTACTTC
CASSPYSQLGETQYF
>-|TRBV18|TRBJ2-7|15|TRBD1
TGTGCCAGCTCACCTGGGACAGGGAATCCCTACGAGCAGTACTTC
CASSPGTGNPYEQYF
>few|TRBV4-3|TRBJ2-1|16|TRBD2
TGCGCCAGCAGCCAAGATGGGACTAGCGGCTACAATGAGCAGTTCTTC
CASSQDGTSGYNEQFF
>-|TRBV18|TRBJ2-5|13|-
TGTGCCAGCTCACTAACAGAACAAGAGACCCAGTACTTC
CASSLTEQETQYF
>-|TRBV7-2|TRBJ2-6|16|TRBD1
TGTGCCAGCAGCTTACTCGGACAGGGGGGGGCCAACGTCCTGACTTTC
CASSLLGQGGANVLTF
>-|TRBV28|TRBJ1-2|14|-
TGTGCCAGCAGTTTGTTAAGGAGCCCCTATGGCTACACCTTC
CASSLLRSPYGYTF
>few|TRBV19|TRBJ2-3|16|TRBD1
TGTGCCAGTAGTATGGGACAGGGGGTGGTTTCAGATACGCAGTATTTT
CASSMGQGVVSDTQYF
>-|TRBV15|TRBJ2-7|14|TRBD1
TGTGCCACCAGTCCTCGAAGGGGGCCCTACGAGCAGTACTTC
CATSPRRGPYEQYF
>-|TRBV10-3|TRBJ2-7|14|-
TGTGCCACCTCTTCAACGGAGAGCTCCTACGAGCAGTACTTC
CATSSTESSYEQYF
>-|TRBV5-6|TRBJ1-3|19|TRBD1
TGTGCCAGCAGCTTGACCTCCGGGACAGTGAGACTCGCTGGAAACACCATATATTTT
CASSLTSGTVRLAGNTIYF
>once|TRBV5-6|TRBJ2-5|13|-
TGTGCCAGCAGCAGCTCGCCCCAAGAGACCCAGTACTTC
CASSSSPQETQYF
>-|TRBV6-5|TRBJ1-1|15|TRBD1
TGTGCCAGCAGTTTCCACAGGGGTGGGGACACTGAAGCTTTCTTT
CASSFHRGGDTEAFF
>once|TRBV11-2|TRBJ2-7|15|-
TGTGCCAGCAGCTCCGACAGGCTGAGCTCCTACGAGCAGTACTTC
CASSSDRLSSYEQYF
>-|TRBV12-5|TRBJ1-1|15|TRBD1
TGTGCTAGTGGACCGGACAGGGGGCTGAACACTGAAGCTTTCTTT
CASGPDRGLNTEAFF
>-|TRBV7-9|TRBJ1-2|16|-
TGTGCCAGCAGCTCCCCTTTCAGGCGAGCTAACTATGGCTACACCTTC
CASSSPFRRANYGYTF
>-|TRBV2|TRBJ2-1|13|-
TGTGCCAGCAGCGGGACAAACTACAATGAGCAGTTCTTC
CASSGTNYNEQFF
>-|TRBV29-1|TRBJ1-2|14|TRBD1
TGCAGCGTGGCGGACAGGGGAGTGCTGGGCGGCTACACCTTC
CSVADRGVLGGYTF
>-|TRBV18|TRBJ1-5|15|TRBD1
TGTGCCAGCTCACTAGAAGACAGGGGCAATCAGCCCCAGCATTTT
CASSLEDRGNQPQHF
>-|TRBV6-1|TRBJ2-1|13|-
TGTGCCAGCAGTGGAGGCTACTACAATGAGCAGTTCTTC
CASSGGYYNEQFF
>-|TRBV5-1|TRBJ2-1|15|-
TGCGCCAGCAGCTTGGTCGGGAGCTCCTACAATGAGCAGTTCTTC
CASSLVGSSYNEQFF
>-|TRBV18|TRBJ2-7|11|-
TGTGCCAGCGCCTCTGTAGACGAGCAGTACTTC
CASASVDEQYF
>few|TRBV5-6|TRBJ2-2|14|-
TGTGCCAGCAGCTTATCAGGGAACACCGGGGAGCTGTTTTTT
CASSLSGNTGELFF
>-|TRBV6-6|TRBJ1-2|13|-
TGTGCCAGCATTAATACAGCCTCAGGAGGCTACACCTTC
CASINTASGGYTF
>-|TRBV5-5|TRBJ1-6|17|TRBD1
TGTGCCAGCAGCTTGGCCCCGGACAGGGTCCATAATTCACCCCTCCACTTT
CASSLAPDRVHNSPLHF
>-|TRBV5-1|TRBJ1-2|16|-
TGCGCCAGCAGCTCGGTGGGAGGGCGTCTAAACTATGGCTACACCTTC
CASSSVGGRLNYGYTF
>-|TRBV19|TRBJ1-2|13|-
TGTGCCAGTAGTATACAGTCACACTATGGCTACACCTTC
CASSIQSHYGYTF
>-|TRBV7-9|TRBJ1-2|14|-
TGTGCCAGCAGCCTTTGGACAGTGAGCTATGGCTACACCTTC
CASSLWTVSYGYTF
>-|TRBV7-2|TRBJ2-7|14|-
TGTGCCAGCAGCTTAGACAGCAGCTCCTACGAGCAGTACTTC
CASSLDSSSYEQYF
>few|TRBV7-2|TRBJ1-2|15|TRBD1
TGTGCCAGCAGCCTCGACAGGGGAGAAACTGAGGGCTACACCTTC
CASSLDRGETEGYTF
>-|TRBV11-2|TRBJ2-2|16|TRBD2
TGTGCCAGCAGCCGTGCGGGGGTTACGAACACCGGGGAGCTGTTTTTT
CASSRAGVTNTGELFF
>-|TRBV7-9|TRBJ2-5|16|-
TGTGCCAGCAGCTCGACCCGGGTCCCAGCCGGAGAGACCCAGTACTTC
CASSSTRVPAGETQYF
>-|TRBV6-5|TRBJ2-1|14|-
TGTGCCAGCAGTAACGGACAGCTCTACAATGAGCAGTTCTTC
CASSNGQLYNEQFF
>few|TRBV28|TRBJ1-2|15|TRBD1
TGTGCCAGCAGAGCAGGACAGGGAGGAGGCTATGGCTACACCTTC
CASRAGQGGGYGYTF
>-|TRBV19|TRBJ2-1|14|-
TGTGCCAGTAGTATAAGTAGGGGAAACAATGAGCAGTTCTTC
CASSISRGNNEQFF
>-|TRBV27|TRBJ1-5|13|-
TGTGCCAGCAGTTTAGGGGGAGGACAGCCCCAGCATTTT
CASSLGGGQPQHF
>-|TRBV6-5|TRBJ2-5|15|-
TGTGCCAGCAGTCCCGGGCCCGGGGGAAGGGAGACCCAGTACTTC
CASSPGPGGRETQYF
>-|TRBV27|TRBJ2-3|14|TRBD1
TGTGCCAGCAGCTGGGACAGAGGCACAGATACGCAGTATTTT
CASSWDRGTDTQYF
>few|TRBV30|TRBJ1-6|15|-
TGTGCCTACCCGGACAGCGACTCCTATAATTCACCCCTCCACTTT
CAYPDSDSYNSPLHF
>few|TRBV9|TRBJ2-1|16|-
TGTGCCAGCAGCGTAGAGGGGGAAAGCTCCTACAATGAGCAGTTCTTC
CASSVEGESSYNEQFF
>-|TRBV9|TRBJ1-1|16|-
TGTGCCAGCAGCGCCCAAGTTAGGGGCGCTAGCACTGAAGCTTTCTTT
CASSAQVRGASTEAFF
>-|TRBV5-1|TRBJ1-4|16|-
TGCGCCAGCAGCCCCGGATCAAGCTCGACTCATGAAAAACTGTTTTTT
CASSPGSSSTHEKLFF